The 13 T cell receptor beta chains given below trace back to one sample, sequenced in a study of T cell responses to AZD1222 COVID-19 vaccine. Libraries were prepared by immunoSEQ multiplex PCR; TCRdb keeps only in-frame clonotypes and omits some of them. The sample table sets out over 140,000 clones. Source material: peripheral blood. The receptors here all came from an adult in good health.

The chain is built from TRBV7-2 and TRBJ2-3; D perhaps matches TRBD2 (6 bases). CDR3 length: 16 amino acids. The germline CDR1 and CDR2 sequences are SGHTA and FQGNSA. V was cut by 3 bases and J by 2 bases, with 15 bases left in between. The CDR3 DNA reads as TGTGCCAGCAGCTTGCGGGGTCAACCCGCCACAGATACGCAGTATTTT. Translating it yields CASSLRGQPATDTQYF.

The chain employs TRBV7-9 and TRBJ2-5, with 11 bases matching TRBD1. The CDR3 consists of 14 residues. Germline-derived CDR1 and CDR2 are SEHNR and FQNEAQ (reference sequence). V lost 3 bases, J lost 4 bases, and 1 base stayed unmatched. CDR3 residues: CASSFGTGGETQYF. CDR3 sequence (DNA): TGTGCCAGCAGCTTCGGGACAGGGGGAGAGACCCAGTACTTC. Drawing the rest from reference TRBV7-9 and TRBJ2-5, the complete variable domain is DTGVSQNPRHKITKRGQNVTFRCDPISEHNRLYWYRQTLGQGPEFLTYFQNEAQLEKSRLLSDRFSAERPKGSFSTLEIQRTEQGDSAMYLCASSFGTGGETQYFGPGTRLLVL.

V is TRBV30 and J is TRBJ1-6, with TRBD1 matching over 12 bases. J was trimmed by 9 bases and V by 0 bases; bases with no gene match: 6. Germline assignment: CDR1 GTSNPN and CDR2 SVGIG (reference sequence). The CDR3 is 16 residues long. The CDR3 protein is CAWSVGTGGGFSPLHF. The CDR3 DNA reads as TGTGCCTGGAGTGTGGGGACAGGGGGCGGCTTTTCACCCCTCCACTTT. Variable domain in full (rest from reference TRBV30 and TRBJ1-6): SQTIHQWPATLVQPVGSPLSLECTVEGTSNPNLYWYRQAAGRGLQLLFYSVGIGQISSEVPQNLSASRPQDRQFILSSKKLLLSDSGFYLCAWSVGTGGGFSPLHFGNGTRLTVT.

CDR3 in DNA: TGTGCCAGCAGCTTAGGCGCAGCTTGGAACACTGAAGCTTTCTTT. This codes for CASSLGAAWNTEAFF. The rearrangement joins TRBV7-2 to TRBJ1-1, with no clear D. V was clipped by 1 base and J by 1 base, with 10 bases between them. This CDR3 region has 15 residues. Germline lookup yields CDR1 SGHTA and CDR2 FQGNSA.

The V gene is TRBV29-1, the J gene TRBJ1-1; 8 bases align to TRBD1. CDR1 and CDR2 (germline): SQVTM, ANQGSEA. CDR3 length: 14 residues. Trimming removed 3 bases from V and 4 bases from J; junction bases left unmatched: 7. CDR3 DNA sequence: TGCAGCGTTGATGACGACAGGGGTAGCACTGAAGCTTTCTTT. Translated, it gives CSVDDDRGSTEAFF.

This sequence joins TRBV11-2 and TRBJ2-7, with TRBD1 as a possible D gene (6 bases). The CDR3 runs to 12 residues. From germline, CDR1 is SGHAT and CDR2 FQNNGV. The V gene lost 5 bases and the J gene lost 3 bases, with 8 bases spanning the gap. CDR3 sequence (DNA): TGTGCCAGCAGCGAACAGGGCTACGAGCAGTACTTC. Residues: CASSEQGYEQYF.

This chain joins TRBV10-3 and TRBJ2-6, with no clear D. Trimming pared 4 bases from V and 3 bases from J, leaving 16 bases between. The CDR3 runs to 17 residues. The germline V gene has CDR1 ENHRY and CDR2 SYGVKD. The CDR3 nucleotides read TGTGCCATCAGTGTTGGGGTCCTCATAGGTGGGGCCAACGTCCTGACTTTC. It encodes CAISVGVLIGGANVLTF.

The CDR3 sequence is CASSLDTKVEAFF. The CDR3 DNA reads as TGCGCCAGCAGCTTGGATACCAAGGTGGAAGCTTTCTTT. The chain employs TRBV5-1 and TRBJ1-1; D remains ambiguous. Germline-derived CDR1 and CDR2 are SGHRS and YFSETQ. V shed 0 bases and J shed 8 bases, with 11 bases lying between them. The CDR3 runs to 13 residues.

The genes are TRBV15 and TRBJ2-7; tentatively, D is TRBD1 or TRBD2 (6 bases each). The CDR3 sequence is 13 residues long. The V gene lost 5 bases and the J gene lost 4 bases, with 12 bases spanning the gap. The germline V gene encodes CDR1 LNHNV and CDR2 YYDKDF (reference sequence). The CDR3 DNA follows: TGTGCCACCAGCTCCCGGGGGCAATACGAGCAGTACTTC. Its translation: CATSSRGQYEQYF.

The chain couples TRBV7-3 to TRBJ2-1; the match to TRBD2 covers 8 bases. With V trimmed by 6 bases and J by 0 bases, 13 bases remained unmatched. The germline V gene encodes CDR1 SGHTA and CDR2 FQGTGA. The CDR3 spans 18 residues. Here the CDR3 reads CASSPTRGGTSSYNEQFF. The CDR3 DNA is TGTGCCAGCAGTCCAACCCGGGGGGGGACTAGCTCCTACAATGAGCAGTTCTTC.

The rearrangement links TRBV10-1 to TRBJ2-7; TRBD2 aligns across 7 bases. J gave up 4 bases and V 5 bases, and 5 bases lay outside the gene matches. The CDR3 extends over 13 amino acids. Germline-derived CDR1 and CDR2 are WNHNN and SYGVQD (reference sequence). As DNA, the CDR3 is TGCGCCAGCAGTCCAGCGGGGTCTTACGAGCAGTACTTC. It specifies CASSPAGSYEQYF.

V usage is TRBV5-4 and J usage is TRBJ2-7, with 7 bases identical to TRBD2. CDR1 is SGHNT, CDR2 YYREEE, per germline (reference sequence). Losses at the gene ends were 2 bases for V and 3 bases for J; bases not matched to a gene: 2. This CDR3 contains 13 residues. DNA for the CDR3: TGTGCCAGCAGCTTTGGCGGGGGCTACGAGCAGTACTTC. As protein: CASSFGGGYEQYF.

V and J are TRBV2 and TRBJ1-2; D is possibly TRBD1 (5 bases). The CDR3 consists of 14 residues. V was pared by 6 bases and J by 4 bases, with 15 bases between. Germline V gene sequence: CDR1 SNHLY, CDR2 FYNNEI. CDR3 coding DNA: TGTGCCAGCAGGCCCGGGTGGGGCAGCTATGGCTACACCTTC. Translation gives CASRPGWGSYGYTF.